The T cell receptor (beta chain) under discussion was sequenced for a study of blood T cell repertoires in COVID-19. TCRdb's table, derived via immunoSEQ multiplex PCR, lists solely in-frame clones and lacks some. Found here are about 320,000 clones, about 92% of them singletons; the top ten hold 2% to 3%. The germline V and J ends were trimmed by 1 base and 6 bases, with 10 bases remaining between them. The CDR3 runs 14 residues. CDR1 and CDR2 (germline): SGHNT, YYREEE (reference sequence). This clone showed up just once. Sequencing input: PBMCs or T cells enriched from blood (not recorded which). The TCR sequence derives from a man in his fifties or sixties who had recovered from COVID-19. The chain joins TRBV5-4 to TRBJ2-2; perhaps TRBD2 as D (5 bases). The CDR3 reads CASSLRSGAGELFF. DNA of the CDR3: TGTGCCAGCAGCTTGAGGAGCGGTGCCGGGGAGCTGTTTTTT.